Listed here is a single T cell receptor (beta chain). This clone has just a few counts. Its antigen is not yet known. No per-base quality is available; no much larger clone lies one base away. The library was prepared using the immunoSEQ multiplex PCR assay. The multiplex PCR relied on a mix of 60 forward primers for TCR Vbeta segments and 13 reverse primers for TCR Jbeta segments. A multiplex PCR assay on genomic DNA amplified the CDR3 region of rearranged TCR beta genes. The amplified TCR beta libraries were sequenced on the Illumina HiSeq System as 87-base-pair reads. On the study's bioinformatics: A later analysis counted 65 million to 90 million unique TCR beta chains across the 550 to 800 repertoires, and roughly 10 million of these chains were shared by at least two donors. Raw reads were error-corrected and collapsed into unique sequences with a nearest-neighbor algorithm that merged closely related sequences to remove PCR and sequencing errors. To assign V, D and J gene segments, CDR3 sequences were aligned to IMGT reference sequences. For a sequence to be retained, a match of at least six nucleotides to both a V gene segment and a J gene segment was required. A rearrangement counted as productive if the CDR3 had no stop codons and remained in frame with V and J, and every other rearrangement counted as non-productive. Following IMGT convention, CDR3 was defined as the stretch from the second conserved V-encoded cysteine up to the conserved J-encoded phenylalanine. The earlier analysis of about 570 of the donors excluded any sequence lacking an unambiguous match to a single V gene segment. In an earlier analysis of approximately 550 of the donors, V segments were called functional above 56.7% productive rearrangements and were called segregating when the between-donor standard deviation exceeded 5%. A statistical classification framework was built to diagnose cytomegalovirus status from the catalog of TCR beta chain sequences. In a later analysis, V and J genes were assigned by comparing TCR nucleotide sequences against IMGT/GENE-DB human TR gene sequences. In a later analysis, CDR3 sequences and most-parsimonious VDJ recombination scenarios were assigned using the TCRdist pipeline. In a later analysis, each TCR beta chain was defined by its CDR3 amino acid sequence together with its V-gene family, and reads without a unique V-gene family were excluded. A later analysis removed 500 to 650 highly shared, low-generation-probability nucleotide sequences to deal with suspected cross-contamination and a sequencing artifact. A later analysis calculated a clonal expansion index for each public chain from normalized within-repertoire ranks of inferred template counts. A later analysis computed generation probabilities with a VDJ recombination model fitted to out-of-frame rearrangements, and checked the results against IGoR. A later analysis scored TCR-TCR, TCR-HLA and TCR-CMV co-occurrence with hypergeometric tests, applying a repertoire-size bias correction to TCR pairs. False discovery rates were estimated in a later analysis by permuting HLA or CMV assignments 20 times. In a later analysis, co-occurring TCRs were grouped using DBSCAN, with TCRdist sequence similarity added in when clustering inside HLA-allele-positive subsets. Co-occurrence clustering excluded repertoires with fewer than 30,000 or more than 120,000 public chains, plus five with anomalous nucleotide sharing. The source is immuneACCESS, and TCRdb retained only in-frame sequences with V and J called. Part of the clones is not carried over; for the studies checked, unresolved V genes explain less than half of this, and the remainder is unexplained. V, J and clone size derive from that table, while D and trimming were established from the DNA sequence. Within this sample are around 140,000 clones, with about 77% of them counted one time only. Of the sample, roughly 1.3% is held by the ten largest clones.

In total, 666 healthy bone marrow donors made up the cohort. At the time of sampling, all cohort members were nominally healthy, though unrecorded immune exposures were likely present. The donor was CMV seronegative and belonged to the group of 352 seronegative cohort members. Every donor gave a peripheral blood sample, and the peripheral blood mononuclear cells from that sample were used for TCR beta sequencing. Genomic DNA extraction from the blood cell samples was performed with the Qiagen DNeasy Blood Extraction Kit. The sample comes from a study of cytomegalovirus exposure and HLA in healthy donors (dated by TCRdb to the late 2010s). Notes on the research overall: In an earlier analysis of 550 to 750 of the donors, about 260 Gb of sequence data and 120 million or so unique TCR beta sequences from 150 million to 200 million T cells were reported. An early release that covered 500 to 800 HLA-typed donors contained around 330 gigabases of sequencing data and tens of millions of unique TCR sequences. Among the roughly 400 genotyped donors, about 85% belonged to the genetic ancestry cluster associated with self-reported Caucasian donors. The study aimed to test whether cataloging public T cell receptors could reveal signatures of past pathogen exposure. The T cell repertoires of 550 to 850 subjects were profiled by immunosequencing and related to cytomegalovirus serostatus. In addition to the first cohort of several hundred subjects, a separate validation cohort of approximately 130 different subjects was used. High-throughput TCR immunosequencing, statistical association of individual TCRs with disease status, and machine learning were combined to predict cytomegalovirus infection status. To study patterns of TCR occurrence, a later analysis re-analyzed previously published TCR beta repertoires from just over 650 donors and added high-resolution HLA genotyping. In the later analysis, no new phenotypic data were used to find candidate immune exposures; instead, reliance was placed on TCR beta sequences and their occurrence across donors. An earlier analysis of approximately 640 of the donors applied high-throughput TCR beta sequencing to assess whether each TCR beta V gene segment acted as functional or pseudogenic. Donor age, sex, ethnicity and CMV serostatus were compiled alongside the repertoire data. Genome-wide SNP genotypes for about 65% of the 666 donors were used in a later genetic analysis, which treated that subset as a discovery cohort. All discovery cohort repertoires had been generated on a single sequencing platform. Class I and class II HLA loci were covered by the typing at four-digit resolution. Typing coverage varied by locus: roughly 629-630 donors for A, B, C, DRB1 and DQB1; roughly 500 for DQA1; about 570 for DPA1; roughly 450 for DPB1. Four or five DR-DQ haplotypes were handled as single units for association and clustering because linkage in the cohort was strong. Among around 400 genotyped donors of the cohort, an average of about 240,000 unique TCR beta nucleotide sequences was sequenced per donor, of which approximately 18% were non-productive.

The full study reports these points: The study listed around 160 TCR beta chains as associated with cytomegalovirus. In a later analysis, more than 15,000 TCR beta sequences were associated with specific HLA alleles at a false discovery rate of 0.05. A further reported finding was that TCR beta sequences accurately predicted the HLA-A and HLA-B alleles for most subjects in the first cohort. When HLA alleles, especially DR and DQ, strongly co-occurred, TCR associations were difficult to assign to individual alleles. According to the authors, the approach could potentially be generalized to other disease states and immunological phenotypes. A later analysis found that TCR association rates varied across HLA loci, with DRB1 alleles showing the most associated TCRs and HLA-C alleles the fewest. Across donors, most TCR sequences were observed very rarely, whereas some public TCRs were present in many individuals. A later analysis found that HLA-associated TCR beta chains were more clonally expanded and had lower generation probabilities than equally common non-associated chains. Roughly uniform sequencing depth across donors was assumed in presence/absence analyses, although this assumption may not hold. Broadly in line with IMGT annotations, most TCR beta V segments showed up in productive rearrangements about 87% or about 30% of the time in an earlier analysis of several hundred of the donors. The only immune exposure information available for the cohort was CMV serostatus. Roughly 17 rarely observed V segments, including chromosome 9 orphons, were excluded from the earlier analysis of approximately 600 of the donors because counts were too low. A few of the identified cytomegalovirus-associated TCR beta chains were confirmed in vitro to be specific for cytomegalovirus antigens. This cohort had only TCR beta chains sequenced, and the lack of alpha or paired-chain data limited which features could be detected. A cluster of highly shared sequence variants was judged likely to represent a technical artifact of the sequencing pipeline. Correlated functional status among segregating V segments might reflect linkage disequilibrium, but an unknown experimental factor could not be ruled out. Because the 87-base-pair reads could not distinguish some IMGT-functional V segments, including TRBV6-2 and TRBV6-3, those segments were excluded. A later genetic analysis reported fewer N-insertions in productive TCRs among donors in an Asian-associated ancestry cluster than the approximately 700-donor mean. Cytomegalovirus status was reported to be diagnosed by the classifier with high specificity and sensitivity in both the original and validation cohorts. In a later analysis, most CMV-associated TCR beta chains were found to appear HLA-restricted, with HLA associations seemingly driven largely by CMV exposure. In a later analysis, several top co-occurrence clusters were reported to appear linked to parvovirus B19, influenza, CMV and Epstein-Barr virus. In a later genetic analysis, a missense DCLRE1C variant was associated with V-gene and J-gene trimming of TCR beta chains, and the association was replicated in an independent cohort. HLA typing was unavailable for some donors at each locus, so association tests used only the typed subset.

The CDR3 contains 15 residues, cysteine and phenylalanine counted. Left in the record is the CDR3 DNA by itself, 45 bases read in frame from the first base. Between the V and J ends, shortened by 4 bases and 5 bases respectively, the junction contains 17 bases. CDR1 is given as SEHNR and CDR2 as FQNEAQ, both from the germline V gene (reference sequence). Sequenced sample: PBMCs. Recombination connected TRBV7-9 to TRBJ2-5; possibly the D gene is TRBD1, per 8 matching bases. The receptor comes from a woman in her thirties or forties in good health and CMV-seronegative. The CDR3 corresponds to CASSSGDRGGETQYF. DNA sequence: TGTGCCAGCAGCTCCGGCGACAGGGGAGGGGAGACCCAGTACTTC. The full variable domain, with segments outside the CDR3 supplied by the reference TRBV7-9 and TRBJ2-5 proteins, appears as DTGVSQNPRHKITKRGQNVTFRCDPISEHNRLYWYRQTLGQGPEFLTYFQNEAQLEKSRLLSDRFSAERPKGSFSTLEIQRTEQGDSAMYLCASSSGDRGGETQYFGPGTRLLVL.